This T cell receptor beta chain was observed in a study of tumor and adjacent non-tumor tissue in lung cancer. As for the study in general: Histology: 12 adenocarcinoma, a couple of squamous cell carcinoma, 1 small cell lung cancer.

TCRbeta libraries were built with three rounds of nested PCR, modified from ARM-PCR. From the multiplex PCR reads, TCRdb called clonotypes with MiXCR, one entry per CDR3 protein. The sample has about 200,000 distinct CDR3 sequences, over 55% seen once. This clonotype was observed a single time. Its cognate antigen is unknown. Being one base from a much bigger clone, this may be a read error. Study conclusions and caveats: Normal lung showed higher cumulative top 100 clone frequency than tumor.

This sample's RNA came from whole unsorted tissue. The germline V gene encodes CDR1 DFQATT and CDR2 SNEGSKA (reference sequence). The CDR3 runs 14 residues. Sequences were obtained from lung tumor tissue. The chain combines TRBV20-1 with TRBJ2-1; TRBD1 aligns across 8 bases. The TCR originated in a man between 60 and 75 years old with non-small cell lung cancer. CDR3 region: CSAMTRTGHNEEFF. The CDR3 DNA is TGCAGTGCCATGACCAGGACAGGGCACAATGAGGAGTTCTTC.